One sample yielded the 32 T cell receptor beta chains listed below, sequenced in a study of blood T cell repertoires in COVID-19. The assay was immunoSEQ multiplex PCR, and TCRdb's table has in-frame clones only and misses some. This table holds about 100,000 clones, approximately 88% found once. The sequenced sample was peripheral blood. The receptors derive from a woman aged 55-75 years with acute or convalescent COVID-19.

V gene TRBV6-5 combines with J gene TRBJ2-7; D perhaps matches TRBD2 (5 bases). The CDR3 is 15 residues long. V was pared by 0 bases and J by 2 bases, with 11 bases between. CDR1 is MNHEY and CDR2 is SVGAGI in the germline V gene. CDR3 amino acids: CASSYSTEGTYEQYF. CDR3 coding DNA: TGTGCCAGCAGTTACTCAACCGAGGGCACCTACGAGCAGTACTTC.

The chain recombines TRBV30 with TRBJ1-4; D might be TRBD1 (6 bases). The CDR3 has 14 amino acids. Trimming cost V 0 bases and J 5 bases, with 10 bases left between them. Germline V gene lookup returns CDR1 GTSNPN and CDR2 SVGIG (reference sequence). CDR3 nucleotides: TGTGCCTGGAGTGTAGGACAGCTAAATGAAAAACTGTTTTTT. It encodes CAWSVGQLNEKLFF.

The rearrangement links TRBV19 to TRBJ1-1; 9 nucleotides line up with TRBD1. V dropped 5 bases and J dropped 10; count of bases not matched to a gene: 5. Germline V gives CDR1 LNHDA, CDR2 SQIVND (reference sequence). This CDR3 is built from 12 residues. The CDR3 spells CASSLQGARAFF. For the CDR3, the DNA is TGTGCCAGTAGTCTACAGGGGGCGAGAGCTTTCTTT.

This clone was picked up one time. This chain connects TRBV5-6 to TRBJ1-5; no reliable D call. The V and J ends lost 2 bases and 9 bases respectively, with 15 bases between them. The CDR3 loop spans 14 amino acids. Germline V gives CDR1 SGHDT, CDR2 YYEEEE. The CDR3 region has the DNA TGTGCCAGCAGCTTAAACGAGGCGCTTACGCCCCAGCATTTT. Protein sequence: CASSLNEALTPQHF. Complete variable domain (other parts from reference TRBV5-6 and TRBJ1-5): DAGVTQSPTHLIKTRGQQVTLRCSPKSGHDTVSWYQQALGQGPQFIFQYYEEEERQRGNFPDRFSGHQFPNYSSELNVNALLLGDSALYLCASSLNEALTPQHFGDGTRLSIL.

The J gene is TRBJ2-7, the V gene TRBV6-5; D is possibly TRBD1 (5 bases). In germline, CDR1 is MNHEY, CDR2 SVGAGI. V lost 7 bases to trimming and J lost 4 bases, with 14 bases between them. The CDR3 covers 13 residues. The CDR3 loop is CASIRGTEYEQYF. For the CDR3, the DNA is TGTGCCAGCATAAGGGGTACGGAGTACGAGCAGTACTTC.

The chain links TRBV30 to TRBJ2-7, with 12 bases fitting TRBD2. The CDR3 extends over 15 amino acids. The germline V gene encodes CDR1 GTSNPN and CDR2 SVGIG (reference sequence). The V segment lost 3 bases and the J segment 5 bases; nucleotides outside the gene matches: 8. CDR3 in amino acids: CAWSRLAGGANEQYF. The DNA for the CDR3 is TGTGCCTGGAGCAGGCTAGCGGGGGGGGCCAACGAGCAGTACTTC.

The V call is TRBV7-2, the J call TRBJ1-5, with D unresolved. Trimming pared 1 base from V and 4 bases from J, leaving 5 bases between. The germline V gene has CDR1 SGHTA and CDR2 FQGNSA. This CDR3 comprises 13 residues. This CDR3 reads CASSLEQNQPQHF. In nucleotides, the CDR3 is TGTGCCAGCAGCTTAGAACAGAATCAGCCCCAGCATTTT.

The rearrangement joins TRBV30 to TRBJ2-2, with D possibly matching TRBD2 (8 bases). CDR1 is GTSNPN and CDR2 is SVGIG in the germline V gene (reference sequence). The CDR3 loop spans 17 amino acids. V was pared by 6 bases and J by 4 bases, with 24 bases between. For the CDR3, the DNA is TGTGCCTGTAGTCGGGAGGGGGCCCGGGACTCCACCGGGGAGCTGTTTTTT. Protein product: CACSREGARDSTGELFF.

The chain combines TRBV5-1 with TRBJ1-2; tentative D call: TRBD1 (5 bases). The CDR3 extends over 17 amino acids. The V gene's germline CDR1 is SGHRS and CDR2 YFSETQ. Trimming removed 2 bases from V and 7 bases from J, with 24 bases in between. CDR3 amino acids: CASSLGPGYEEWGGYTF. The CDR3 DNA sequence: TGCGCCAGCAGCTTAGGGCCAGGGTACGAGGAATGGGGTGGCTACACCTTC.

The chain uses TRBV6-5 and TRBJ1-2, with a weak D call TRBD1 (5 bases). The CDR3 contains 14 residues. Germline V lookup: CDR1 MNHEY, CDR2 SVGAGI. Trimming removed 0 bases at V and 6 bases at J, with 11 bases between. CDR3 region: CASSYSRGGDGYTF. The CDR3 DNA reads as TGTGCCAGCAGTTACTCAAGGGGAGGTGATGGCTACACCTTC.

CDR3 DNA: TGTGCCAGCAGCTCGAGCGGGGGGGCGTACAATGAGCAGTTCTTC. It specifies CASSSSGGAYNEQFF. V usage is TRBV3-1 (or the pseudogene TRBV3-2) and J usage is TRBJ2-1; 10 bases align to TRBD2. V lost 5 bases, J lost 4 bases, and 5 bases stayed unmatched. There are 15 residues in the CDR3. Germline V lookup: CDR1 LGHDT, CDR2 YNNKEL (reference sequence).

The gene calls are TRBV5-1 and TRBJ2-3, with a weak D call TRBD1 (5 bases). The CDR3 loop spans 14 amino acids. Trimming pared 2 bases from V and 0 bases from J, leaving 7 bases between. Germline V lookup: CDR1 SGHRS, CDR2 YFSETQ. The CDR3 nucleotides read TGCGCCAGCAGCTTTGGGGCGAGCACAGATACGCAGTATTTT. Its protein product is CASSFGASTDTQYF.

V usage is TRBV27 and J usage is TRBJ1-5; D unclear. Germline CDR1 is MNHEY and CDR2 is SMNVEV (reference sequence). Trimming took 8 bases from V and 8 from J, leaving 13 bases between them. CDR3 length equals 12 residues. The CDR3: CASWGIGEPQHF. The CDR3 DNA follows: TGTGCCAGCTGGGGTATCGGGGAGCCCCAGCATTTT.

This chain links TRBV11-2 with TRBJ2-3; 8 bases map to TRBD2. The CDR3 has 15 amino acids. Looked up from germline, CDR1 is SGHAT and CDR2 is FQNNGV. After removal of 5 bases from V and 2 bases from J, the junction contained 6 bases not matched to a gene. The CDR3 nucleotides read TGTGCCAGCAGCACCTTAGCGGGGCCCACAGATACGCAGTATTTT. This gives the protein CASSTLAGPTDTQYF.

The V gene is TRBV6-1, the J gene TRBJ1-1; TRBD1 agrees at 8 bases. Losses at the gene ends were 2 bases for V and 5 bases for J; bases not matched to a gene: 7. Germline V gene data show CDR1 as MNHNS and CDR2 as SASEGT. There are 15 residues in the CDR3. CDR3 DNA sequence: TGTGCCAGCAGTGAATTAGGCAGGGGGCAGACTGAAGCTTTCTTT. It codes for CASSELGRGQTEAFF.

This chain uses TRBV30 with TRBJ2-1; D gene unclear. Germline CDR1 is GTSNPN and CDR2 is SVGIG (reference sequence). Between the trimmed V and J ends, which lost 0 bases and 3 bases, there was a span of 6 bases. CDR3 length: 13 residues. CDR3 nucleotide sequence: TGTGCCTGGAGTGTTCAACACTACAATGAGCAGTTCTTC. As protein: CAWSVQHYNEQFF.

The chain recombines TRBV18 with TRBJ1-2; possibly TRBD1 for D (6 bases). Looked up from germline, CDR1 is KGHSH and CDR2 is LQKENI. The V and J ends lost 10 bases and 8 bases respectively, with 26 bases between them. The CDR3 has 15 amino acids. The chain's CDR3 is CAIPLGGPPGEGYTF. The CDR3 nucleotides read TGTGCCATCCCATTAGGGGGACCGCCTGGGGAAGGCTACACCTTC.

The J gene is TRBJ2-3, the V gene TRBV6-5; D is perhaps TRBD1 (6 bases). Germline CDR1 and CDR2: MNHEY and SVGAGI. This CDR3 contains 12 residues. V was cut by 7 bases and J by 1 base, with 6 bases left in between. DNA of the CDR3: TGTGCCAGCACAGGGGGCACAGATACGCAGTATTTT. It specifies CASTGGTDTQYF.

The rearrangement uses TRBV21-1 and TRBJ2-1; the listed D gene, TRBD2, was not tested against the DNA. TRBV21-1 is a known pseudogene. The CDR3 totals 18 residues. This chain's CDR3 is CASSKYPSGGDTYNEQFF. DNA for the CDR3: TGTGCCAGCAGCAAATACCCTAGCGGGGGGGACACCTACAATGAGCAGTTCTTC.

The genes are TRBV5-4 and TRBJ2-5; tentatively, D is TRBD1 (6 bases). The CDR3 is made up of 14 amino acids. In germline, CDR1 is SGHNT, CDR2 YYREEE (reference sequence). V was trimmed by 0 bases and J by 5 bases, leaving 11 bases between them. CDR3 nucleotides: TGTGCCAGCAGCTTGGATCCAGGGGTGGAGACCCAGTACTTC. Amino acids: CASSLDPGVETQYF.

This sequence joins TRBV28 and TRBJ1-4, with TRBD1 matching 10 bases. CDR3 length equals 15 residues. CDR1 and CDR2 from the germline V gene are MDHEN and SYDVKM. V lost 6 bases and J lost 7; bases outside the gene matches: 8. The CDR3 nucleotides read TGTGCCAGCAGAAAACCGGGACAGGGGACTGAAAAACTGTTTTTT. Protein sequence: CASRKPGQGTEKLFF.

The CDR3 sequence is CASSSRAGQGAQTQYF. CDR3 coding DNA: TGTGCCAGCAGCTCCCGGGCGGGACAGGGGGCACAGACCCAGTACTTC. This rearrangement joins TRBV7-6 to TRBJ2-5; 12 bases align to TRBD1. In germline, CDR1 is SGHVS, CDR2 FNYEAQ. V was pared by 4 bases and J by 6 bases, with 9 bases of the junction left unmatched. The CDR3 is 16 amino acids.

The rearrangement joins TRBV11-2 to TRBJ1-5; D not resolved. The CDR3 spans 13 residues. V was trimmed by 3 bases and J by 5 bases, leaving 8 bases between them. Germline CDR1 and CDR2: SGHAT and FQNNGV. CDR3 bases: TGTGCCAGCAGCTTGGTCCACTATCAGCCCCAGCATTTT. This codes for CASSLVHYQPQHF.

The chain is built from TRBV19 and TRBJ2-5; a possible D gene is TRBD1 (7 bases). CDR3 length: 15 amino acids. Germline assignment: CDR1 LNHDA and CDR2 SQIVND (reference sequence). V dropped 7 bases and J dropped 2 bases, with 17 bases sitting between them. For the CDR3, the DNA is TGTGCCAGTACCTGGGGGTCAGGGGGGCAAGAGACCCAGTACTTC. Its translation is CASTWGSGGQETQYF.

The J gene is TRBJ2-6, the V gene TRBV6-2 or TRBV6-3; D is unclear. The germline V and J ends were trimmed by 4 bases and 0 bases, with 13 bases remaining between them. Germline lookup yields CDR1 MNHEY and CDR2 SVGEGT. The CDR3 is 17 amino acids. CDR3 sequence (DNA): TGTGCCAGCAGTTCGGCGTCACGGAGCTCTGGGGCCAACGTCCTGACTTTC. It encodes CASSSASRSSGANVLTF.

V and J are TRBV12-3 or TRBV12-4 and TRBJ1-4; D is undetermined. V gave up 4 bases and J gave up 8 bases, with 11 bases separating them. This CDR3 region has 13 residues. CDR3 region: CASSYETREKLFF. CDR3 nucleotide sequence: TGTGCCAGCAGTTACGAGACACGCGAAAAACTGTTTTTT.

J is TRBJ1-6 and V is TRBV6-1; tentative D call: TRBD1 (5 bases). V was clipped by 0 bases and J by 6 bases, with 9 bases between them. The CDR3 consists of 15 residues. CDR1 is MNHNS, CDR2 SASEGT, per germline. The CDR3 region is CASSEADRLNSPLHF. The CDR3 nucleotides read TGTGCCAGCAGTGAAGCTGACAGACTTAATTCACCCCTCCACTTT.

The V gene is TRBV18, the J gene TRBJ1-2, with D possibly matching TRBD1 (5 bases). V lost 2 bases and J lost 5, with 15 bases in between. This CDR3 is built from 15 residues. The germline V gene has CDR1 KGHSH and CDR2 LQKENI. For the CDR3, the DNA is TGTGCCAGCTCACCAGCCCGGGGGGACCTATATGGCTACACCTTC. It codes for CASSPARGDLYGYTF.

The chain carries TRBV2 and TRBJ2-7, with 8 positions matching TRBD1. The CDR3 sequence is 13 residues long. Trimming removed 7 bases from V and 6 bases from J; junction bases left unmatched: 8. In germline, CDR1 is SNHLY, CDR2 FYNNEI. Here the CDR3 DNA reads TGTGCCAGCAAGCCGGGACAGGCTCTCGAGCAGTACTTC. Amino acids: CASKPGQALEQYF.

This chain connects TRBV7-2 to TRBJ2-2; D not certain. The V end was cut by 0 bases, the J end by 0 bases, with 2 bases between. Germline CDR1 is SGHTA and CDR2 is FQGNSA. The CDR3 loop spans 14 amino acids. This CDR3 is CASSLAANTGELFF. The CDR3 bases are TGTGCCAGCAGCTTAGCCGCGAACACCGGGGAGCTGTTTTTT. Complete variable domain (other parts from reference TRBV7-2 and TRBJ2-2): GAGVSQSPSNKVTEKGKDVELRCDPISGHTALYWYRQSLGQGLEFLIYFQGNSAPDKSGLPSDRFSAERTGGSVSTLTIQRTQQEDSAVYLCASSLAANTGELFFGEGSRLTVL.

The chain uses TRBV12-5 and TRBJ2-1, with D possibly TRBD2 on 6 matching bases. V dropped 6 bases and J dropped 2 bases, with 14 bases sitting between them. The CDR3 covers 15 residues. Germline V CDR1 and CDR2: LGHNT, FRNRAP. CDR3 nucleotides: TGTGCTAGTGGCCCGGGAGATCCCCCCTACAATGAGCAGTTCTTC. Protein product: CASGPGDPPYNEQFF.

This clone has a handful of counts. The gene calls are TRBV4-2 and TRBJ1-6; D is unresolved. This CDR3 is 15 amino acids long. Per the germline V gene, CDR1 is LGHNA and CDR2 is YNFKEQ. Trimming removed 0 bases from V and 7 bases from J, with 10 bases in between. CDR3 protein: CASSQDSAGNSPLHF. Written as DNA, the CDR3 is TGTGCCAGCAGCCAAGATTCAGCGGGGAATTCACCCCTCCACTTT.